These 23 T cell receptor beta chains originate from one sample sequenced in a study of cytomegalovirus exposure and HLA in healthy donors. PCR primers comprised 60 Vbeta and 13 Jbeta primers. The method was immunoSEQ multiplex PCR; TCRdb's version includes in-frame clones alone and lacks a portion of them. The repertoire holds approximately 160,000 clones, with around 80% as singletons. The sequenced material came from PBMCs. All receptors come from a woman between 35 and 50 years old in good health and CMV-seropositive.

This clone was counted a few times. V and J are TRBV5-4 and TRBJ1-6; D is undetermined. V lost 0 bases and J lost 6, with 7 bases in between. The germline CDR1 and CDR2 sequences are SGHNT and YYREEE (reference sequence). The CDR3 is made up of 14 amino acids. CDR3 DNA: TGTGCCAGCAGCTTGGCCATCCCTAATTCACCCCTCCACTTT. Translating gives CASSLAIPNSPLHF.

This clone was recorded only once. V usage is TRBV19 and J usage is TRBJ1-5; the D gene is possibly TRBD1 (6 bases). Trimming took 6 bases from V and 3 from J, leaving 24 bases between them. The CDR3 loop spans 18 amino acids. The germline V gene has CDR1 LNHDA and CDR2 SQIVND (reference sequence). CDR3: CASSLIPSTWDNNQPQHF. The CDR3 DNA follows: TGTGCCAGTAGCCTAATACCGTCGACCTGGGACAACAATCAGCCCCAGCATTTT.

Here the CDR3 DNA reads TGTGCCAGCAGCCCTAGCGGAGTGCAAGGTCAGCCCCAGCATTTT. It translates to CASSPSGVQGQPQHF. V usage is TRBV7-6 and J usage is TRBJ1-5; no definite D call. This CDR3 is built from 15 residues. The germline V gene has CDR1 SGHVS and CDR2 FNYEAQ. Trimming cost V 5 bases and J 6 bases, with 17 bases left between them. Using reference TRBV7-6 and TRBJ1-5 for the parts outside the CDR3, the full variable domain is GAGVSQSPRYKVTKRGQDVALRCDPISGHVSLYWYRQALGQGPEFLTYFNYEAQQDKSGLPNDRFSAERPEGSISTLTIQRTEQRDSAMYRCASSPSGVQGQPQHFGDGTRLSIL.

The chain has TRBV18 and TRBJ2-1; D gene ambiguous. Germline V gene data show CDR1 as KGHSH and CDR2 as LQKENI. Deletions cut 3 bases from V and 1 base from J, with 7 bases between. The CDR3 totals 14 residues. The CDR3 region is CASSPGLSYNEQFF. As DNA, the CDR3 is TGTGCCAGCTCACCCGGGTTGTCCTACAATGAGCAGTTCTTC.

The chain joins TRBV6-5 to TRBJ1-2; TRBD1 matches 7 bases. The CDR3 totals 14 residues. After removal of 8 bases from V and 4 bases from J, the junction contained 10 bases not matched to a gene. Germline V CDR1 and CDR2: MNHEY, SVGAGI. The CDR3 nucleotides read TGTGCCAGCCGGCGAGGGGGCGCGGGCTATGGCTACACCTTC. It codes for CASRRGGAGYGYTF.

This clone was observed a handful of times. This sequence joins TRBV4-2 and TRBJ1-2; tentatively, D is TRBD1 (5 bases). There are 15 residues in the CDR3. Germline V gene lookup returns CDR1 LGHNA and CDR2 YNFKEQ. V lost 1 base, J lost 4 bases, and 13 bases lay in between. The CDR3: CASSQVMGGSYGYTF. For the CDR3, the DNA is TGTGCCAGCAGCCAAGTTATGGGGGGTTCCTATGGCTACACCTTC.

This clone has a handful of counts. The V gene is TRBV4-1, the J gene TRBJ1-1; 8 nucleotides match TRBD1. This CDR3 comprises 16 residues. With 0 bases clipped from V and 5 bases from J, the junction kept 8 bases outside the gene matches. Per the germline V gene, CDR1 is MGHRA and CDR2 is YSYEKL. The CDR3: CASSQDLARGRTEAFF. For the CDR3, the DNA is TGCGCCAGCAGCCAAGATCTAGCCAGGGGGCGGACTGAAGCTTTCTTT.

The chain employs TRBV6-4 and TRBJ2-1; 7 nucleotides agree with TRBD1. V was clipped by 4 bases and J by 2 bases; unmatched bases: 8. There are 16 residues in the CDR3. Per the germline V gene, CDR1 is MRHNA and CDR2 is SNTAGT. CDR3 nucleotide sequence: TGTGCCAGCAGTGTAGAGGGGGCGGTTACCTACAATGAGCAGTTCTTC. The encoded protein is CASSVEGAVTYNEQFF.

This clone turned up a few times. The chain joins TRBV29-1 to TRBJ1-1, with 8 bases fitting TRBD1. The germline V gene has CDR1 SQVTM and CDR2 ANQGSEA. Trimming took 3 bases from V and 5 from J; bases not matched to a gene: 5. CDR3 length: 13 residues. CDR3 nucleotides: TGCAGCGTTGAGGCAGGGGGCGGAACTGAAGCTTTCTTT. It codes for CSVEAGGGTEAFF.

This chain joins TRBV5-5 and TRBJ2-7; TRBD2 agrees at 10 bases. The CDR3 runs to 16 residues. Germline V lookup: CDR1 SGHKS, CDR2 YYEKEE (reference sequence). J lost 3 bases, V lost 4 bases, and 10 bases had no gene match. CDR3 sequence (DNA): TGTGCCAGCAGCAAAACTAGCGGGGCCAAAGTCTACGAGCAGTACTTC. Translation: CASSKTSGAKVYEQYF.

V usage is TRBV7-2 and J usage is TRBJ1-1, with D possibly TRBD1 on 5 matching bases. Per the germline V gene, CDR1 is SGHTA and CDR2 is FQGNSA. The ends were cut back, 3 bases at V and 11 bases at J, with 19 bases in the middle. CDR3 length: 14 amino acids. As DNA, the CDR3 is TGTGCCAGCAGCTTTTCCGAAGGGGATGGGGGGGCTTTCTTT. This sequence encodes CASSFSEGDGGAFF.

This rearrangement joins TRBV30 to TRBJ2-7; 9 nucleotides agree with TRBD1. CDR1 and CDR2 (germline): GTSNPN, SVGIG (reference sequence). Losses at the gene ends were 3 bases for V and 3 bases for J; bases not matched to a gene: 6. This CDR3 comprises 14 residues. The CDR3 protein is CAWRLGTGNYEQYF. CDR3 coding DNA: TGTGCCTGGAGACTTGGGACAGGGAACTACGAGCAGTACTTC.

This clone was picked up many times. CDR3 sequence: CASIGQVYGYTF. The CDR3 coding sequence is TGTGCCAGCATCGGACAGGTCTATGGCTACACCTTC. This chain connects TRBV6-1 to TRBJ1-2; 7 bases fit TRBD1. V lost 7 bases and J lost 4; bases outside the gene matches: 3. Looked up from germline, CDR1 is MNHNS and CDR2 is SASEGT. The CDR3 totals 12 residues.

V and J are TRBV5-1 and TRBJ2-3; TRBD2 agrees at 7 bases. The V gene end was trimmed by 2 bases and the J gene end by 3 bases; junction bases not matched to a gene: 12. This CDR3 contains 17 residues. Germline values: CDR1 SGHRS, CDR2 YFSETQ. Written as DNA, the CDR3 is TGCGCCAGCAGCTTACTAGCCTCCGCCGGGAGGACAGATACGCAGTATTTT. It encodes CASSLLASAGRTDTQYF.

The chain combines TRBV15 with TRBJ1-5; 7 bases line up with TRBD1. Germline V lookup: CDR1 LNHNV, CDR2 YYDKDF (reference sequence). The CDR3 length is 15 residues. Trimming at V came to 4 bases and at J to 4 bases, leaving 7 bases not matched to a gene. Here the CDR3 reads CATSTTGQTNQPQHF. In DNA, the CDR3 is TGTGCCACCAGCACGACAGGGCAGACGAATCAGCCCCAGCATTTT.

V usage is TRBV5-1 and J usage is TRBJ2-5; a weak D match, TRBD2 (5 bases). Germline V gene sequence: CDR1 SGHRS, CDR2 YFSETQ. The CDR3 sequence is 13 residues long. The V gene lost 3 bases and the J gene lost 2 bases, with 8 bases spanning the gap. The CDR3 region has the DNA TGCGCCAGCAGCTCGGGATTTCAAGAGACCCAGTACTTC. Translating it yields CASSSGFQETQYF.

This clone came up a few times. The chain couples TRBV5-1 to TRBJ1-6; tentative D call: TRBD1 (5 bases). Germline loops: CDR1 SGHRS, CDR2 YFSETQ. Trimming shortened V by 2 bases and J by 4 bases, and 7 bases separated the two germline ends. The CDR3 contains 14 residues. In DNA form, the CDR3 reads TGCGCCAGCAGCTTCGACAGTTATAATTCACCCCTCCACTTT. Amino acid sequence: CASSFDSYNSPLHF.

This clone turned up a few times. The CDR3 loop is CASMTGGSTEAFF. The DNA for the CDR3 is TGCGCCAGCATGACGGGAGGGTCCACTGAAGCTTTCTTT. The rearrangement links TRBV5-1 to TRBJ1-1; the D is unclear. V lost 6 bases and J 4 bases, leaving 13 bases between the germline ends. This CDR3 contains 13 residues. In germline, CDR1 is SGHRS, CDR2 YFSETQ.

The genes are TRBV6-5 and TRBJ2-3, with 10 bases aligning to TRBD2. CDR1 and CDR2 from the germline V gene are MNHEY and SVGAGI. The trim removed 3 bases at V and 3 bases at J, leaving 3 bases unmatched. The CDR3 contains 15 residues. As DNA, the CDR3 is TGTGCCAGCAGTTATGTAGCGGGGGGAACAGATACGCAGTATTTT. It yields the protein CASSYVAGGTDTQYF.

This clone has a handful of counts. The rearrangement uses TRBV10-1 and TRBJ2-5, with TRBD1 matching over 9 bases. The CDR3 contains 18 residues. V was pared by 0 bases and J by 4 bases, with 12 bases of the junction left unmatched. Germline assignment: CDR1 WNHNN and CDR2 SYGVQD (reference sequence). CDR3 nucleotide sequence: TGCGCCAGCAGTGAGTCGACTCTGGGACAGGGCAAAGGAGAGACCCAGTACTTC. Its protein is CASSESTLGQGKGETQYF.

The V gene is TRBV30, the J gene TRBJ1-1; TRBD1 aligns across 8 bases. CDR1 is GTSNPN, CDR2 SVGIG, per germline (reference sequence). CDR3 length: 14 residues. V was pared by 2 bases and J by 2 bases, with 4 bases of the junction left unmatched. The CDR3 region is CAWSPGTGNTEAFF. CDR3 DNA sequence: TGTGCCTGGAGTCCCGGGACAGGTAACACTGAAGCTTTCTTT. The variable domain in full, with the rest retrieved from reference TRBV30 and TRBJ1-1, is SQTIHQWPATLVQPVGSPLSLECTVEGTSNPNLYWYRQAAGRGLQLLFYSVGIGQISSEVPQNLSASRPQDRQFILSSKKLLLSDSGFYLCAWSPGTGNTEAFFGQGTRLTVV.

The gene calls are TRBV5-4 and TRBJ1-2; 7 nucleotides align to TRBD1. The CDR3 extends over 14 amino acids. Germline V gene data show CDR1 as SGHNT and CDR2 as YYREEE (reference sequence). Trimming cost V 4 bases and J 7 bases; bases outside gene matches: 10. The CDR3 DNA follows: TGTGCCAGCAGCCCCCGCCGGGACAGCGGTGGCTACACCTTC. Translating gives CASSPRRDSGGYTF.

V usage is TRBV14 and J usage is TRBJ2-1; 9 nucleotides align to TRBD2. The CDR3 spans 16 residues. Germline V gene data show CDR1 as SGHDN and CDR2 as FVKESK. Losses at the gene ends were 0 bases for V and 5 bases for J; bases not matched to a gene: 5. DNA of the CDR3: TGTGCCAGCAGCCAAGATCAGCGGGGGGCCAACAATGAGCAGTTCTTC. It is translated as CASSQDQRGANNEQFF.